The present T cell receptor beta chain was sequenced within a study of CD8+ T cells in alopecia areata. At the level of the study: Twice a day, 5 to 10 mg of oral tofacitinib was administered to treated patients. Study-level findings and limits: Although TCR sharing was seen in mice, sharing across patients was less clear, possibly for HLA-related reasons. Higher clonality was seen in lesional scalp than in normal scalp, especially in alopecia totalis/universalis.

PBMCs, the starting material, were the source of sorted CD4+ and CD8+ T cells. Extraction and reverse transcription of RNA yielded cDNA as the sequencing template. Clones were sequenced by immunoSEQ multiplex PCR, and TCRdb holds only the in-frame ones, with some missing. The sample consists of under 250,000 clones, about 53% of them appearing once. Germline CDR1 and CDR2: SNHLY and FYNNEI. The CDR3 totals 15 residues. The V segment lost 6 bases and the J segment 7 bases; nucleotides outside the gene matches: 11. Worth noting for this clone: Its antigen is as yet unknown.

The gene calls are TRBV2 and TRBJ1-3, with 8 bases matching TRBD1. This TCR derives from a human donor with alopecia areata. The sequenced sample was CD4+ T cells sorted from blood, obtained at week 0. In DNA form, the CDR3 reads TGTGCCAGCAGATCTATCGGGACAGGTGGGAACACCATATATTTT. It is translated as CASRSIGTGGNTIYF.